This record covers a single T cell receptor beta chain. Its target is not known. A junction boundary mismatches the germline segment, possibly from a read error. The record originates from a study of regulatory and conventional T cells in RAG deficiency. Broader study findings: Shorter CDR3s in all patient subsets; >80% Treg-Tconv overlap in Omenn.

Blood CD4+ CD25-low CD127-high conventional T cells supplied the genomic DNA template. Clones were read by immunoSEQ multiplex PCR, and TCRdb kept only the in-frame ones, dropping some. The sample lists tens of thousands of clones, around 95% seen once, with 1.3% in the top ten. In germline, CDR1 is DFQATT, CDR2 SNEGSKA (reference sequence). The CDR3 is made up of 11 amino acids. This same sample was also taken into another study, of regulatory T cells. That report notes: The primer mix had 52 TRBV and 13 TRBJ primers.

Sequenced material: CD25- CD4+ T cells sorted from blood. The clonotype comes from a human donor in good health. The chain uses TRBV20-1 and TRBJ1-2, with 7 bases lining up with TRBD1. As DNA, the CDR3 is TGCAGTGCCAGAGGGGGCGAAGGCTACACCTTC. Its translation is CSARGGEGYTF.